Listed below are T cell receptor beta chains from one sample, sequenced in a study of glioma-infiltrating T cells. TCRdb analysed the multiplex PCR reads with MiXCR anew, one entry per CDR3 protein. The data hold approximately 120,000 distinct CDR3 sequences, with less than 30% observed a single time. Sample: glioma tissue, nonneoplastic brain tissue, or PBMCs (not recorded which). The receptors originated from a human donor with low-grade glioma or glioblastoma, undergoing nonglioma brain surgery, or in good health (not recorded which). Each CDR3 is given with its conserved first and last residue. The D gene is left open where the match is weak. Expanded clones are given a class, and other clones once, few, many or no size at all.

TRBD1	TRBV6-6	many	TRBJ2-5	CASSYSRTGVRETQYF	TGTGCCAGCAGTTACTCCCGGACAGGGGTTCGGGAGACCCAGTACTTC
TRBD1	TRBV27	many	TRBJ2-5	CASSLSYGTAASETQYF	TGTGCCAGCAGTTTATCGTACGGGACAGCGGCGTCGGAGACCCAGTACTTC
NA	TRBV20-1	many	TRBJ1-2	CSARPTVNYGYTF	TGCAGTGCTAGACCGACAGTGAACTATGGCTACACCTTC
TRBD1	TRBV15	many	TRBJ2-7	CATRAGTGSYEQYF	TGTGCCACCAGAGCCGGGACAGGGTCCTACGAGCAGTACTTC
NA	TRBV18	many	TRBJ2-3	CASSPVIRDTQYF	TGTGCCAGCTCACCAGTGATTCGGGATACGCAGTATTTT
TRBD1	TRBV2	many	TRBJ1-5	CASTRQGAQPQHF	TGTGCCAGTACCAGACAGGGTGCTCAGCCCCAGCATTTT
NA	TRBV20-1	many	TRBJ1-6	CTAAQASLFFNSPLHF	TGCACCGCGGCCCAGGCTTCCTTATTTTTTAATTCACCCCTCCACTTT
TRBD1	TRBV7-9	many	TRBJ2-7	CASSPRDRGPTTREQYF	TGTGCCAGCAGCCCCCGGGACAGGGGGCCTACTACTCGGGAGCAGTACTTC
TRBD2	TRBV6-4	many	TRBJ2-1	CASSDSGGRADNEQFF	TGTGCCAGCAGTGACTCCGGCGGGAGGGCAGACAATGAGCAGTTCTTC
NA	TRBV4-1	NA	TRBJ2-3	CASTQKGIAQSDTQYF	TGCGCCAGCACCCAAAAGGGAATAGCCCAATCGGATACGCAGTATTTT
TRBD2	TRBV24-1	many	TRBJ2-1	CATSDFSSGSVQFF	TGTGCCACCAGTGATTTTTCTAGCGGGAGTGTGCAGTTCTTC
NA	TRBV6-1	many	TRBJ2-1	CASRGAGNNEQFF	TGTGCCAGCAGGGGTGCAGGTAATAATGAGCAGTTCTTC
NA	TRBV30	few	TRBJ2-7	CAWSVQGFSYEQYF	TGTGCCTGGAGTGTACAGGGCTTCTCCTACGAGCAGTACTTC
TRBD2	TRBV7-2	many	TRBJ2-1	CASSSEGLAGNEQFF	TGTGCCAGCAGCTCCGAAGGATTAGCGGGGAATGAGCAGTTCTTC
NA	TRBV6-2/TRBV6-3	many	TRBJ2-7	CASANARTGEQYF	TGTGCCAGCGCCAACGCCAGGACGGGAGAGCAGTACTTC
TRBD2	TRBV20-1	many	TRBJ2-1	CSARDSGGRSYNEQFF	TGCAGTGCTAGAGATTCAGGCGGGAGATCCTACAATGAGCAGTTCTTC
TRBD2	TRBV7-2	NA	TRBJ2-5	CASSTCTSGSWGQETQYF	TGTGCCAGCAGTACCTGTACTAGCGGGAGTTGGGGCCAAGAGACCCAGTACTTC
NA	TRBV7-9	many	TRBJ1-1	CASSYKTNTEAFF	TGTGCCAGCAGTTACAAAACCAACACTGAAGCTTTCTTT
NA	TRBV20-1	many	TRBJ2-7	CSLGTESYEQYF	TGCAGTCTAGGGACGGAATCCTACGAGCAGTACTTC
NA	TRBV28	many	TRBJ1-2	CASSSYINRVGYTF	TGTGCCAGCAGTTCCTATATTAACAGGGTGGGCTACACCTTC
NA	TRBV7-9	NA	TRBJ1-6	CASNLLYSPLHF	TGTGCCAGCAACCTCCTTTATTCACCCCTCCACTTT
TRBD1	TRBV12-3/TRBV12-4	many	TRBJ1-2	CASREQGAANYGYTF	TGTGCCAGCAGAGAACAGGGGGCCGCTAACTATGGCTACACCTTC